This paragraph reports one T cell receptor (beta chain). Its specificity is unknown. The data originate from a study of CD8+ T cells in alopecia areata. Turning to the study itself: Oral tofacitinib, 5 to 10 mg twice daily, was given in an open-label trial. The share of scalp area affected provided the severity score for treated patients.

Documented treatment: oral pan-JAK inhibitor, 5-10 mg twice daily. In germline, CDR1 is LNHNV, CDR2 YYDKDF (reference sequence). The germline V and J ends were trimmed by 5 bases and 10 bases, with 13 bases remaining between them. The CDR3 loop spans 12 amino acids. General study results and limits: Whereas mice showed it more clearly, TCR sharing across patients was murkier, possibly because of HLA.

cDNA reverse transcribed from extracted RNA served as the sequencing template. Repertoires were generated with immunoSEQ multiplex PCR, while TCRdb's copy carries only in-frame clones and drops some. Of about 200,000 clones listed, 55% to 70% are singletons. The sequence was collected from a human donor with alopecia areata. Sequencing used CD4+ T cells sorted from blood, obtained at week 24, from a patient treated with tofacitinib. The chain uses TRBV15 and TRBJ2-3; no clear D gene. CDR3 amino acids: CATSQPDRPQYF. In DNA, the CDR3 is TGTGCCACCAGCCAACCGGACCGACCGCAGTATTTT.